These 29 T cell receptor beta chains came from one sample sequenced in a study of blood T cell repertoires in COVID-19. Measured with immunoSEQ multiplex PCR; TCRdb has only the in-frame clones, and not every one. Of some 38,000 clones in the sample, about 82% were seen once. The specimen sequenced was peripheral blood. These receptors came from a man between 45 and 60 years old with active COVID-19.

The CDR3 protein is CAIGTGENTEAFF. Here the CDR3 DNA reads TGTGCCATAGGGACAGGGGAGAACACTGAAGCTTTCTTT. The chain has TRBV10-3 and TRBJ1-1, with 10 bases matching TRBD1. CDR3 length: 13 residues. Germline V lookup: CDR1 ENHRY, CDR2 SYGVKD. V shed 9 bases and J 1 base; nucleotides not matched to a gene: 2.

The V call is TRBV5-1, the J call TRBJ2-1, with D perhaps TRBD1 (5 bases). Germline CDR1 reads SGHRS; CDR2 reads YFSETQ. Trimming removed 0 bases at V and 8 bases at J, with 12 bases between. This CDR3 contains 14 residues. Here the CDR3 reads CASSLGGTRDEQFF. The CDR3 DNA reads TGCGCCAGCAGCTTGGGGGGCACACGGGATGAGCAGTTCTTC.

The gene calls are TRBV27 and TRBJ2-7; TRBD1 matches 8 bases. The CDR3 loop spans 14 amino acids. V lost 5 bases to trimming and J lost 3 bases; unmatched junction nucleotides: 6. Germline values: CDR1 MNHEY, CDR2 SMNVEV (reference sequence). CDR3 loop: CASSPWTGNYEQYF. CDR3 sequence (DNA): TGTGCCAGCAGTCCCTGGACAGGGAACTACGAGCAGTACTTC.

The CDR3 coding sequence is TGTGCCAGCAGCTTGTCGGGTTTCGCAGATACGCAGTATTTT. The encoded protein is CASSLSGFADTQYF. The chain couples TRBV6-2 or TRBV6-3 to TRBJ2-3; D gene uncertain. The V end was cut by 6 bases, the J end by 4 bases, with 14 bases between. Germline loops: CDR1 MNHEY, CDR2 SVGEGT. CDR3 size: 14 residues.

The chain carries TRBV5-1 and TRBJ1-4, with D possibly TRBD1 on 6 matching bases. Deletions cut 0 bases from V and 4 bases from J, with 10 bases between. Per the germline V gene, CDR1 is SGHRS and CDR2 is YFSETQ. The CDR3 covers 15 residues. Written as DNA, the CDR3 is TGCGCCAGCAGCTTGGACAGGGCCGGTAATGAAAAACTGTTTTTT. It is translated as CASSLDRAGNEKLFF. Full variable domain (rest looked up from reference TRBV5-1 and TRBJ1-4): KAGVTQTPRYLIKTRGQQVTLSCSPISGHRSVSWYQQTPGQGLQFLFEYFSETQRNKGNFPGRFSGRQFSNSRSEMNVSTLELGDSALYLCASSLDRAGNEKLFFGSGTQLSVL.

V and J are TRBV3-1 (or the pseudogene TRBV3-2) and TRBJ1-5; the match to TRBD1 covers 9 bases. The V segment lost 4 bases and the J segment 5 bases; nucleotides outside the gene matches: 9. The CDR3 sequence is 16 residues long. Germline-derived CDR1 and CDR2 are LGHDT and YNNKEL (reference sequence). The CDR3: CASSRGGTGTYQPQHF. Written as DNA, the CDR3 is TGTGCCAGCAGCCGGGGGGGGACAGGGACTTATCAGCCCCAGCATTTT.

The genes are TRBV7-9 and TRBJ2-5; D is perhaps TRBD2 (6 bases). The germline V and J ends were trimmed by 5 bases and 3 bases, with 16 bases remaining between them. The germline V gene encodes CDR1 SEHNR and CDR2 FQNEAQ (reference sequence). The CDR3 is 15 amino acids. In DNA, the CDR3 is TGTGCCAGCAGCGCCAGCTGGACTATAAAAGAGACCCAGTACTTC. Translated: CASSASWTIKETQYF.

The rearrangement joins TRBV10-1 to TRBJ1-1; 11 bases line up with TRBD1. Unmatched junction bases numbered 7, after V lost 8 bases and J lost 5 bases. This CDR3 has 14 amino acids. CDR1 and CDR2 (germline): WNHNN, SYGVQD (reference sequence). The CDR3 loop is CASSPGTGGTEAFF. The CDR3 region has the DNA TGCGCCAGCTCACCCGGGACAGGGGGGACTGAAGCTTTCTTT.

The gene calls are TRBV5-4 and TRBJ2-7, with D maybe TRBD1 (5 bases). The CDR3 covers 13 residues. The V end lost 0 bases, the J end lost 5 bases, and 9 bases lay between the germline ends. Germline V lookup: CDR1 SGHNT, CDR2 YYREEE (reference sequence). CDR3 sequence reads: CASSLEWGHEQYF. The CDR3 nucleotides read TGTGCCAGCAGCTTGGAGTGGGGCCACGAGCAGTACTTC.

As DNA, the CDR3 is TGTGCCACCACGGACAGGGGGCGTACCGGGGAGCTGTTTTTT. It translates to CATTDRGRTGELFF. The rearrangement joins TRBV24-1 to TRBJ2-2, with 11 bases matching TRBD1. The V gene end was trimmed by 8 bases and the J gene end by 5 bases; junction bases not matched to a gene: 3. Germline CDR1 reads KGHDR; CDR2 reads SFDVKD. The CDR3 covers 14 residues.

Here the CDR3 DNA reads TGCAGTGCTAGTGGTCTTAATGAAAAACTGTTTTTT. Translating gives CSASGLNEKLFF. The rearrangement links TRBV20-1 to TRBJ1-4, with D unresolved. CDR1 DFQATT and CDR2 SNEGSKA come from the germline V gene (reference sequence). Trimming cost V 3 bases and J 4 bases, with 6 bases left between them. The CDR3 loop spans 12 amino acids.

The chain combines TRBV29-1 with TRBJ2-7; 8 positions match TRBD1. Germline V lookup: CDR1 SQVTM, CDR2 ANQGSEA. J was trimmed by 4 bases and V by 6 bases; bases with no gene match: 11. The CDR3 contains 14 residues. CDR3 coding DNA: TGCAGCGTCCGACCCGGGACAGGACTATACGAGCAGTACTTC. It yields the protein CSVRPGTGLYEQYF.

This clone was counted between two and nine times. This rearrangement joins TRBV7-6 to TRBJ1-5; D perhaps matches TRBD1 (5 bases). Germline CDR1 and CDR2: SGHVS and FNYEAQ. The CDR3 covers 15 residues. Trimming took off 0 bases at V and 3 bases at J, with 9 bases between the two ends. CDR3 region: CASSLAGRDNQPQHF. The DNA of the CDR3 is TGTGCCAGCAGCTTAGCGGGGCGGGACAATCAGCCCCAGCATTTT.

This chain joins TRBV9 and TRBJ2-3; possible D gene TRBD2, 7 bases. V gave up 0 bases and J gave up 1 base, with 9 bases separating them. The CDR3 is 15 amino acids. Germline V lookup: CDR1 SGDLS, CDR2 YYNGEE. CDR3 nucleotide sequence: TGTGCCAGCAGCGTAGAGGGGGGGCGCACAGATACGCAGTATTTT. Encoded protein: CASSVEGGRTDTQYF.

The chain carries TRBV25-1 and TRBJ1-1, with D possibly being TRBD1 (5 bases). The germline V gene encodes CDR1 MGHDK and CDR2 SYGVNS. The CDR3 length is 15 residues. V gave up 3 bases and J gave up 5 bases, with 16 bases separating them. CDR3 sequence reads: CASSDRGIGRTEAFF. The CDR3 region has the DNA TGTGCCAGCAGTGATCGGGGGATAGGGAGGACTGAAGCTTTCTTT.

The chain employs TRBV10-3 and TRBJ2-3; 7 nucleotides line up with TRBD1. Germline V lookup: CDR1 ENHRY, CDR2 SYGVKD. The junction had 10 bases not matched to a gene; V was cut back by 5 bases and J by 5 bases. The CDR3 is 15 residues long. The CDR3 spells CAISRAGGIGDTQYF. The CDR3 bases are TGTGCCATCAGTAGAGCAGGGGGAATTGGAGATACGCAGTATTTT.

CDR3: CASSFSRDRGLREQYF. The CDR3 DNA reads as TGCGCCAGCAGCTTCTCCCGGGACAGGGGGTTGAGGGAGCAGTACTTC. This chain joins TRBV5-1 and TRBJ2-7; 11 positions match TRBD1. J lost 7 bases, V lost 2 bases, and 11 bases had no gene match. The CDR3 totals 16 residues. Germline V CDR1 and CDR2: SGHRS, YFSETQ.

J is TRBJ2-5 and V is TRBV5-1, with 14 bases aligning to TRBD2. CDR3 length: 18 amino acids. CDR1 and CDR2 from the germline V gene are SGHRS and YFSETQ. J was trimmed by 5 bases and V by 4 bases; bases with no gene match: 13. The DNA for the CDR3 is TGCGCCAGCAGCGGGTACCTCGGACTAGCGGGGGGCCTGGAGACCCAGTACTTC. This codes for CASSGYLGLAGGLETQYF.

This chain joins TRBV5-4 and TRBJ2-3; no reliable D call. The germline V gene encodes CDR1 SGHNT and CDR2 YYREEE (reference sequence). CDR3 length equals 13 residues. Trimming shortened V by 2 bases and J by 0 bases, and 4 bases separated the two germline ends. The CDR3 DNA reads TGTGCCAGCAGCTTTAGTAGCACAGATACGCAGTATTTT. The encoded protein is CASSFSSTDTQYF.

This clone was detected only once. The chain combines TRBV19 with TRBJ2-2; TRBD1 matches at 7 bases. The CDR3 is 16 amino acids. The junction had 12 bases not matched to a gene; V was cut back by 5 bases and J by 6 bases. The V gene's germline CDR1 is LNHDA and CDR2 SQIVND (reference sequence). CDR3 nucleotides: TGTGCCAGTAGTGGGACAGTGGGCCAGCTCGCCGGGGAGCTGTTTTTT. As protein: CASSGTVGQLAGELFF.

The chain employs TRBV12-3 or TRBV12-4 and TRBJ1-5; a possible D gene is TRBD1 (5 bases). With 1 base removed from V and 7 bases from J, the gap between germline ends came to 8 bases. The CDR3 totals 13 residues. This CDR3 reads CASSLEGWQPQHF. The DNA of the CDR3 is TGTGCCAGCAGTTTAGAGGGGTGGCAGCCCCAGCATTTT.

The chain couples TRBV7-6 to TRBJ1-1; D is uncertain. Per the germline V gene, CDR1 is SGHVS and CDR2 is FNYEAQ. Trimming removed 3 bases at V and 5 bases at J, with 10 bases between. This CDR3 comprises 13 residues. The CDR3 DNA follows: TGTGCCAGCAGCTTTTCGGGGAATACTGAAGCTTTCTTT. As protein: CASSFSGNTEAFF.

V gene TRBV29-1 combines with J gene TRBJ2-1; 9 bases are shared with TRBD1. With 7 bases clipped from V and 7 bases from J, the junction kept 8 bases outside the gene matches. This CDR3 region has 13 residues. Per germline, CDR1 SQVTM and CDR2 ANQGSEA. This chain's CDR3 is CSGADRGLNEQFF. The CDR3 DNA reads TGCAGCGGGGCGGACAGGGGATTGAATGAGCAGTTCTTC.

The J gene is TRBJ2-7, the V gene TRBV7-8, with a tentative D call TRBD2 (5 bases). The ends were cut back, 3 bases at V and 3 bases at J, with 6 bases in the middle. Germline lookup yields CDR1 SGHVS and CDR2 FQNEAQ. The CDR3 is made up of 12 amino acids. DNA of the CDR3: TGTGCCAGCAGCTTTGAGGGCTACGAGCAGTACTTC. It codes for CASSFEGYEQYF.

V and J are TRBV6-6 and TRBJ2-3; possible D gene TRBD1, 6 bases. From germline, CDR1 is MNHNY and CDR2 SVGAGI (reference sequence). This CDR3 is built from 14 residues. Trimming took 0 bases from V and 4 from J, leaving 8 bases between them. The CDR3 DNA follows: TGTGCCAGCAGTTACTCGGACAGTGCAGATACGCAGTATTTT. It specifies CASSYSDSADTQYF.

J is TRBJ2-1 and V is TRBV3-1 (or the pseudogene TRBV3-2); 7 positions match TRBD1. Trimming at V came to 0 bases and at J to 7 bases, leaving 6 bases not matched to a gene. CDR3 length: 15 residues. CDR1 is LGHDT and CDR2 is YNNKEL in the germline V gene (reference sequence). The CDR3 DNA follows: TGTGCCAGCAGCCAAGACCAAGTCAGGGGGAATGAGCAGTTCTTC. Translated: CASSQDQVRGNEQFF.

The V and J genes are TRBV12-3 or TRBV12-4 and TRBJ2-2; D remains unclear. Trimming stripped 6 bases from V and 5 bases from J, with 7 bases between. The CDR3 is 12 residues long. The CDR3, as DNA: TGTGCCAGCAGCGACTTTACCGGGGAGCTGTTTTTT. This codes for CASSDFTGELFF.

This clone was counted only a few times. This chain uses TRBV13 with TRBJ1-2, with TRBD1 matching over 10 bases. CDR1 and CDR2 from the germline V gene are PRHDT and FYEKMQ (reference sequence). The V segment lost 2 bases and the J segment 4 bases; nucleotides outside the gene matches: 4. The CDR3 sequence is 15 residues long. CDR3 DNA: TGTGCCAGCAGCTTACAGGGACAGGGGACCTATGGCTACACCTTC. Translating gives CASSLQGQGTYGYTF.

V usage is TRBV10-3 and J usage is TRBJ1-1; a weak D match, TRBD1 (5 bases). V was shortened by 7 bases and J by 5 bases, with 23 bases between the two germline ends. The CDR3 extends over 16 amino acids. From germline, CDR1 is ENHRY and CDR2 SYGVKD. Here the CDR3 DNA reads TGTGCCATCAAACGGGCGGGGACCCAAGGGTGGACTGAAGCTTTCTTT. Its translation is CAIKRAGTQGWTEAFF.